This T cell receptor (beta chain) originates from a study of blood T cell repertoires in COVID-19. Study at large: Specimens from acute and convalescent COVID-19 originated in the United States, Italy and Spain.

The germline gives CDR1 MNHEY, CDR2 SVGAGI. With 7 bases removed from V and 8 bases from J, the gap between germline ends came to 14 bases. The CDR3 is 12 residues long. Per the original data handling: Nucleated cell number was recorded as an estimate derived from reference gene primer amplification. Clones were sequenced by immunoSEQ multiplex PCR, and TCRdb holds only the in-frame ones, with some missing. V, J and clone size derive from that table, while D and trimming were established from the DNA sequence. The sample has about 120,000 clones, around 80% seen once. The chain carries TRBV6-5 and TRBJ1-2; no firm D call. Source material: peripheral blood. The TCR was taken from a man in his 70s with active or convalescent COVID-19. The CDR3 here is CASTSPGEGYTF. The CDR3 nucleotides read TGTGCCAGCACCAGCCCGGGTGAGGGCTACACCTTC.